The subject of this entry is one T cell receptor beta chain. This CDR3 spans 18 amino acids. V lost 4 bases and J lost 0, with 22 bases in between. Germline CDR1 is SGHRS and CDR2 is YFSETQ. The sample is drawn from a study of blood T cell repertoires in COVID-19. Study in general: Donors in the United States, Italy and Spain gave samples during acute or convalescent COVID-19. Sources were T cells, B-cell-depleted T cells, or PBMCs; the material itself was cDNA or gDNA.

Under the authors' procedure: Reference gene primer amplification in the assay estimated nucleated cell counts. Clones were read by immunoSEQ multiplex PCR, and TCRdb kept only the in-frame ones, dropping some. Clone size and the V and J calls come from that table; the DNA yielded D and trimming. Of under 300,000 clones in the sample, 85% to 90% were seen once. This sequence joins TRBV5-1 and TRBJ1-1; D is possibly TRBD1 (6 bases). The source of this sequence is a woman in her forties with acute or convalescent COVID-19. The sequencing input was peripheral blood. The DNA of the CDR3 is TGCGCCAGCAGCCGTAAACCACAGGGATCGGGGCTGAACACTGAAGCTTTCTTT. This codes for CASSRKPQGSGLNTEAFF.